This record covers a single T cell receptor beta chain. Its antigen is as yet unknown. This CDR3 spans 13 amino acids. V lost 7 bases and J lost 2, with 10 bases in between. The germline CDR1 and CDR2 sequences are MNHEY and SMNVEV (reference sequence). The sample originates from a study of radiotherapy plus CTLA-4 blockade in lung cancer. Clones were sequenced by immunoSEQ multiplex PCR, and TCRdb holds only the in-frame ones, with some missing. The profile shows around 110,000 clones, more than 75% of them singletons. Notes on the study in general: Blood TCR clones of tumor origin expanded after radiotherapy plus ipilimumab. Among reported predictors of response, early blood T cell clone dynamics with interferon-beta performed best.

J is TRBJ2-3 and V is TRBV27; D not resolved. This receptor was identified in a human donor with non-small cell lung cancer that progressed on radiotherapy plus ipilimumab. Some clones in this sample may be carry-over from other donors' samples. Source: peripheral blood, taken from a patient treated with radiotherapy plus ipilimumab. This CDR3 is CASTSPYTDTQYF. The CDR3 DNA reads TGTGCCAGCACTTCACCCTACACAGATACGCAGTATTTT.